This T cell receptor (beta chain) is from a study of blood T cell repertoires in COVID-19. Across the whole study: Sites in the United States, Italy and Spain provided acute and convalescent COVID-19 samples.

In the authors' methods: Scientists estimated how many nucleated cells there were by amplifying reference gene primers. TCRdb keeps only in-frame clones here, not all; method: immunoSEQ multiplex PCR. That table is the source of V, J and clone size, and D and trimming were worked out from the DNA. The sample includes around 200,000 clones, about 84% of them seen just once. This CDR3 is built from 16 residues. Germline trimming cut 4 bases from V and 2 bases from J; bases unmatched to any gene: 7. In germline, CDR1 is KGHDR, CDR2 SFDVKD. The genes are TRBV24-1 and TRBJ2-1; the match to TRBD1 covers 7 bases. The origin of this receptor is a human donor in a cohort sampled during active COVID-19. Material: peripheral blood. The CDR3 spells CATSDSGTEPYNEQFF. The CDR3 DNA sequence: TGTGCCACCAGTGACTCCGGGACAGAGCCCTACAATGAGCAGTTCTTC.